The T cell receptor (beta chain) described here comes from a study of OX40 agonist ivuxolimab in advanced cancers. As for the study in general: Hepatocellular carcinoma, melanoma, renal cell or head and neck cancer was diagnosed in the dose-escalation patients.

The assay was immunoSEQ multiplex PCR, and TCRdb's table has in-frame clones only and misses some. This sample has 58,000 or so clones; 65% to 90% occur once, and the top ten carry 0.7%. For this clone: The antigen remains unidentified.

Findings and caveats of the study: CD4+ T cells averaged fewer expanded clones than CD8+ T cells.

This TCR came from an adult with an advanced solid tumor such as melanoma, head and neck, liver or kidney cancer. This sample comprised CD4+ or CD8+ T cells sorted from blood, obtained in a trial of the OX40 agonist ivuxolimab.

The CDR3 sequence: CASSPQGGPSYEQYF. The CDR3 region has the DNA TGTGCCAGCAGCCCCCAGGGTGGCCCCTCCTACGAGCAGTACTTC. The chain couples TRBV7-9 to TRBJ2-7; D is perhaps TRBD1 (5 bases). V was trimmed by 5 bases and J by 0 bases, leaving 14 bases between them. Per germline, CDR1 SEHNR and CDR2 FQNEAQ (reference sequence). CDR3 length equals 15 residues.